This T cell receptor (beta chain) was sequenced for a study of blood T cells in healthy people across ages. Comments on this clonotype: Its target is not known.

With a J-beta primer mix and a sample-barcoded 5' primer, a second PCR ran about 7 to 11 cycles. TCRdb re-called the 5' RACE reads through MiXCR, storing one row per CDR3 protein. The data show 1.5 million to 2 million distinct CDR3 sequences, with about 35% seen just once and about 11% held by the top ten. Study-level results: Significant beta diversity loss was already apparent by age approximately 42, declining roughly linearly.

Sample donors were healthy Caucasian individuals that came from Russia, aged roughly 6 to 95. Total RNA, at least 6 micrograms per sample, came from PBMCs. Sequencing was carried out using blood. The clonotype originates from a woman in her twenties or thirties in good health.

The CDR3: CASRWTGNTEAFF. In nucleotides, the CDR3 is TGTGCCAGCAGATGGACGGGGAACACTGAAGCTTTCTTT. The genes are TRBV6-5 and TRBJ1-1; unclear D gene. V lost 6 bases and J 1 base, leaving 9 bases between the germline ends. The germline V gene has CDR1 MNHEY and CDR2 SVGAGI. The CDR3 spans 13 residues.